This T cell receptor beta chain was observed in a study of CD8+ T cells in alopecia areata. At the level of the study: Treated patients swallowed 5 to 10 mg of oral tofacitinib twice daily. Study-wide points: Normal scalp had lower clonality than lesional scalp, with alopecia totalis/universalis lesions showing this most strongly.

The CDR3 is 15 residues long. Looked up from germline, CDR1 is SGHDN and CDR2 is FVKESK. V shed 4 bases and J shed 1 base, with 11 bases lying between them. The sample's treatment: oral pan-JAK inhibitor, 5-10 mg twice daily. This clone has more than one count but fewer than ten. Its antigen is undetermined. Sequencing used cDNA as its template, made by extracting RNA and reverse transcribing it. The data were produced by immunoSEQ multiplex PCR, yet TCRdb's version contains in-frame clones alone and is incomplete. The sample records under 350,000 clones, about three fifths being singletons. The input for sequencing was CD4+ T cells sorted from blood, taken at week 24, from a patient treated with tofacitinib. The clonotype originates from a human donor with alopecia areata. The chain combines TRBV14 with TRBJ2-1, with D tentatively TRBD1 (5 bases). The DNA of the CDR3 is TGTGCCAGCAGCCTAAAACAGGTGTCCTACAATGAGCAGTTCTTC. Translation: CASSLKQVSYNEQFF.